In its sample, the clone carrying this T cell receptor beta chain was seen a few times. This entry is derived from a study of T-cell memory formation after mild COVID-19. Looking at the study overall: Largely, TCR clusters stayed within a single donor.

MiXCR was run by TCRdb on the 5' RACE reads, yielding one entry per CDR3 protein. The repertoire holds 400,000 to 500,000 distinct CDR3 sequences, with around 17% as singletons. Looked up from germline, CDR1 is SGHTA and CDR2 is FQGNSA. There are 15 residues in the CDR3. V gave up 5 bases and J gave up 2 bases; unmatched junction bases: 9. The source material was PBMCs or a T cell subset sorted from them (not recorded which). V and J are TRBV7-2 and TRBJ2-7; 7 bases fit TRBD2. This clonotype originated in a man younger than 35 who had mild COVID-19 (a few samples of this study predate the infection). Cell type and time point are not known. The CDR3 DNA sequence: TGTGCCAGCAGCCCGCCGAGCGGGGAGACCTACGAGCAGTACGTC. Translation: CASSPPSGETYEQYV.